Each of the 3 T cell receptor beta chains below was sequenced from the same sample in a study of T cells in women clearing cervical HPV infection (dated by TCRdb to 2017 to 2018). The library came from the immunoSEQ multiplex PCR assay. The table comes from immuneACCESS by way of TCRdb, which keeps in-frame sequences with V and J called. Part of the clones is missing from these tables; in studies checked, under half for an unresolved V gene and the rest for unknown reasons. The table of this sample itemizes 20,000 to 25,000 clones. Of the sample, 5% to 7% falls within the top ten clones. The sample comprised blood buffy coat. These receptors were obtained from a woman aged 18 to 69 with a cervical HPV16 infection that either progressed to CIN3+ or cleared (not recorded which).

Concerning this clone: The same CDR3 is also encoded by other DNA sequences in this sample. CDR3 residues: CASSLEAISTDTQYF. The sequenced part of the CDR3 DNA is TGTGCCAGCAGCTTGGAAGCGATTAGCACAGATACG. The V and J genes are TRBV5-4 and TRBJ2-3; D is ambiguous. The CDR3 end is not reached by the read, which stops 3 residues before it; the germline J gene fills it in. The CDR3 runs to 15 residues. Trimming removed 0 bases from V and 0 bases from J, with 8 bases in between. CDR1 is SGHNT and CDR2 is YYREEE in the germline V gene (reference sequence). Filled out from reference TRBV5-4 and TRBJ2-3, the complete variable domain reads ETGVTQSPTHLIKTRGQQVTLRCSSQSGHNTVSWYQQALGQGPQFIFQYYREEENGRGNFPPRFSGLQFPNYSSELNVNALELDDSALYLCASSLEAISTDTQYFGPGTRLTVL.

On this clone itself: The read is 3 residues too short to cover the CDR3 end, so that end is filled in from the germline J gene. The J gene is TRBJ1-1, the V gene TRBV11-2; 9 nucleotides agree with TRBD1. Germline lookup yields CDR1 SGHAT and CDR2 FQNNGV. V trimming: 1 base; J trimming: 6 bases; junction bases outside the gene matches: 6. The CDR3 consists of 15 residues. The part of the CDR3 DNA that was read is TGTGCCAGCAGCTTAGGGACAGGGGTCGCCCCTGAA. Amino acid sequence: CASSLGTGVAPE. The whole CDR3 protein reads CASSLGTGVAPEAFF.

As regards this clone: The CDR3 goes on 3 residues after the read ends, and that part is filled in from the germline J gene. The rearrangement joins TRBV9 to TRBJ2-1; 14 nucleotides line up with TRBD2. J gave up 6 bases and V 0 bases, and 5 bases lay outside the gene matches. The CDR3 is 17 amino acids. The germline CDR1 and CDR2 sequences are SGDLS and YYNGEE. The CDR3 spells CASSVGRGTSGSNEQFF. The sequenced CDR3 bases are TGTGCCAGCAGCGTAGGAAGGGGGACTAGCGGGAGCAATGAG.